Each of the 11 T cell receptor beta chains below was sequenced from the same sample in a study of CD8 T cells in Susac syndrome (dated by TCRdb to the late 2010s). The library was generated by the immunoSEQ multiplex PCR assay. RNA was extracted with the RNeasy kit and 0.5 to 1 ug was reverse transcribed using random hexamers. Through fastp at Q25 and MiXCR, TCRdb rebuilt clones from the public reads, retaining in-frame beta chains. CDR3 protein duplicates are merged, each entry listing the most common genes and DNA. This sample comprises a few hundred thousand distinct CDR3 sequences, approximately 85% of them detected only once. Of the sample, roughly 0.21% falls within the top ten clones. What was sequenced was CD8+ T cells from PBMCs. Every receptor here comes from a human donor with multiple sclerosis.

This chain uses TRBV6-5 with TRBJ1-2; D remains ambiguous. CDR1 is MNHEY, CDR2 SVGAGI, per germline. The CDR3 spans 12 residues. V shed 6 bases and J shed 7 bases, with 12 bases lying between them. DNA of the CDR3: TGTGCCAGCAGACACCGAGCTCTTGGCTACACCTTC. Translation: CASRHRALGYTF.

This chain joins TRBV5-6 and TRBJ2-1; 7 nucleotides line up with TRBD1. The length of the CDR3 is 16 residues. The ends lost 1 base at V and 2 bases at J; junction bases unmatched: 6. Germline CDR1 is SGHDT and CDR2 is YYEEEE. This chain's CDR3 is CASSLLGQSTYNEQFF. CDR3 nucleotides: TGTGCCAGCAGCTTGTTGGGACAGAGTACCTACAATGAGCAGTTCTTC.

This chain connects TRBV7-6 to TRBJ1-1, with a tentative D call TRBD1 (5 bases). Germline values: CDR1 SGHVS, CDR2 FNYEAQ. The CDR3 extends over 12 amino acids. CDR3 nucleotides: TGTGCGGCCCGGGGGACGACCGCTGAAGCTTTCTTT. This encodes CAARGTTAEAFF.

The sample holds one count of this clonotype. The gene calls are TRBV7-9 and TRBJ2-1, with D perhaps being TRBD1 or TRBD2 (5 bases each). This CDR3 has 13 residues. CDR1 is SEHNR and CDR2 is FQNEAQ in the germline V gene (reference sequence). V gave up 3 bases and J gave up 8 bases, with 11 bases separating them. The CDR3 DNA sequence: TGTGCCAGCAGCTTGGGGACGACGGATGAGCAGTTCTTC. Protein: CASSLGTTDEQFF.

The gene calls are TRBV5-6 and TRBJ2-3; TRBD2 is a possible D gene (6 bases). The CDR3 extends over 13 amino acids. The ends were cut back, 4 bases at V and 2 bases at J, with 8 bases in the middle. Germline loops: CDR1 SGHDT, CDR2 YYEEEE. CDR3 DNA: TGTGCCAGCAGCGGAGGGTACACAGATACGCAGTATTTT. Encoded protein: CASSGGYTDTQYF.

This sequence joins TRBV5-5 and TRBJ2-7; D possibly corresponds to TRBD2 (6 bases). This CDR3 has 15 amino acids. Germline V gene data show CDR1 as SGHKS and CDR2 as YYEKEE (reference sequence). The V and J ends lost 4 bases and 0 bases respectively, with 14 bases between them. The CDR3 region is CASSQFPGSSYEQYF. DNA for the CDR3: TGTGCCAGCAGCCAGTTTCCCGGGAGCTCCTACGAGCAGTACTTC.

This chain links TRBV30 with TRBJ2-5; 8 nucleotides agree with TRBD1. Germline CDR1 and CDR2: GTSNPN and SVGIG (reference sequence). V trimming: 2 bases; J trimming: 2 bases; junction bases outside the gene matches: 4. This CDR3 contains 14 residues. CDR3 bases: TGTGCCTGGAGTATAACAGGGGGACAAGAGACCCAGTACTTC. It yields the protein CAWSITGGQETQYF.

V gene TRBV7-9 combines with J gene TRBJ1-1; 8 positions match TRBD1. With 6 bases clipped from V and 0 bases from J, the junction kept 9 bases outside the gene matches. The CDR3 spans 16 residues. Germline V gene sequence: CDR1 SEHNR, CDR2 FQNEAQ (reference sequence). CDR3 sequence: CASREITGGMNTEAFF. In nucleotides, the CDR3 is TGTGCCAGCAGGGAGATCACAGGGGGAATGAACACTGAAGCTTTCTTT.

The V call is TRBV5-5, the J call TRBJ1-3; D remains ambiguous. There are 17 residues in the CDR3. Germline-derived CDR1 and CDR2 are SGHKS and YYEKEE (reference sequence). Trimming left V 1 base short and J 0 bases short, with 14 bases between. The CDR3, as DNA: TGTGCCAGCAGCTTGAAGGTGTTCTTGAGCTCTGGAAACACCATATATTTT. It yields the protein CASSLKVFLSSGNTIYF.

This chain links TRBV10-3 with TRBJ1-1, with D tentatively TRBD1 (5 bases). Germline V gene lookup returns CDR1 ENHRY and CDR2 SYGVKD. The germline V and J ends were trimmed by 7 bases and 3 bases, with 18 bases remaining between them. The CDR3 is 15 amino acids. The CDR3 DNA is TGTGCCATCAACGGCAGGGATAATTCGGACACTGAAGCTTTCTTT. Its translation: CAINGRDNSDTEAFF.

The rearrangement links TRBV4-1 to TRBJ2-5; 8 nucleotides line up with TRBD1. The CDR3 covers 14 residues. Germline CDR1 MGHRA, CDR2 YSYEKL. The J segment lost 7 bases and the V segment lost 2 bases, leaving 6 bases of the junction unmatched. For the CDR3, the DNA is TGCGCCAGCAGCCAACCCCAGGGGGCCGGGACCCAGTACTTC. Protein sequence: CASSQPQGAGTQYF.